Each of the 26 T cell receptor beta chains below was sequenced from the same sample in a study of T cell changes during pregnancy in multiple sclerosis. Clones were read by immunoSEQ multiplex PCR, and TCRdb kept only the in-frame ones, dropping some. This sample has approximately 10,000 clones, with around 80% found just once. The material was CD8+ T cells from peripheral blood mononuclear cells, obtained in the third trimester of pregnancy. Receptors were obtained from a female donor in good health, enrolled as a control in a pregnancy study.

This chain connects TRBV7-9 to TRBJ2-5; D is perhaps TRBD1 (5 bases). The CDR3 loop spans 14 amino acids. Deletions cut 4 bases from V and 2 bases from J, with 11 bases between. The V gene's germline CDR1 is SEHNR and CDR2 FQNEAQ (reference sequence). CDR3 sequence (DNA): TGTGCCAGCAGCTATTCAGGGTTGCAAGAGACCCAGTACTTC. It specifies CASSYSGLQETQYF.

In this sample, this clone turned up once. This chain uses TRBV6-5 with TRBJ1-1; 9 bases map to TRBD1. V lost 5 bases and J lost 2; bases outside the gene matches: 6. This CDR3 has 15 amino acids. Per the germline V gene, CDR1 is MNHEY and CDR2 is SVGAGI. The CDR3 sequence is CASSVTGGYNTEAFF. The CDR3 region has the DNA TGTGCCAGCAGTGTGACAGGGGGGTACAACACTGAAGCTTTCTTT.

The CDR3 here is CASGLVPGEQYF. DNA of the CDR3: TGTGCTAGTGGTTTGGTGCCGGGCGAGCAGTACTTC. The rearrangement links TRBV12-5 to TRBJ2-7; D uncertain. The CDR3 totals 12 residues. V was pared by 0 bases and J by 6 bases, with 6 bases between. The V gene's germline CDR1 is LGHNT and CDR2 FRNRAP. Based on the CDR3 plus reference TRBV12-5 and TRBJ2-7, the full variable domain is DARVTQTPRHKVTEMGQEVTMRCQPILGHNTVFWYRQTMMQGLELLAYFRNRAPLDDSGMPKDRFSAEMPDATLATLKIQPSEPRDSAVYFCASGLVPGEQYFGPGTRLTVT.

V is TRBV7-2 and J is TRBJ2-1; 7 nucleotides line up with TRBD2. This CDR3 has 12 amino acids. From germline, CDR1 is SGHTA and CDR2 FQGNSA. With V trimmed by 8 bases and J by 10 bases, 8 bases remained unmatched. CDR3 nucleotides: TGTGCCAGCGGTTGGGGGGGTGTCGAGCAGTTCTTC. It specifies CASGWGGVEQFF.

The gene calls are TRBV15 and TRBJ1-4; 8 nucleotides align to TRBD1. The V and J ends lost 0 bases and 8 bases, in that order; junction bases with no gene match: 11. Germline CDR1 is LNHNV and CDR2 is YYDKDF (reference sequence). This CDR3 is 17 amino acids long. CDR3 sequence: CATSRDGAGQGGEKLFF. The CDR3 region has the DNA TGTGCCACCAGCAGAGATGGGGCTGGACAGGGTGGGGAAAAACTGTTTTTT.

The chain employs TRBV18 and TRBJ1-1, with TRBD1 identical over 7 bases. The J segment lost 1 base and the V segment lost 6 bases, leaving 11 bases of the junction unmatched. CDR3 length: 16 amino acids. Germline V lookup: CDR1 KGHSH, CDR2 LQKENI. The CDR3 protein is CASSPSPGGPNTEAFF. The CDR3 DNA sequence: TGTGCCAGCTCGCCTAGTCCAGGGGGGCCGAACACTGAAGCTTTCTTT.

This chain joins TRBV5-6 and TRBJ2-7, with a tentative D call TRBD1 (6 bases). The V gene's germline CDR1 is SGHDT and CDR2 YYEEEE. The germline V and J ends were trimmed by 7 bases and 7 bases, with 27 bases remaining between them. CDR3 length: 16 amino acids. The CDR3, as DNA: TGTGCCAGCTACCATACAGGGACCTCCTCTAAGGGGGAGCAGTACTTC. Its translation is CASYHTGTSSKGEQYF.

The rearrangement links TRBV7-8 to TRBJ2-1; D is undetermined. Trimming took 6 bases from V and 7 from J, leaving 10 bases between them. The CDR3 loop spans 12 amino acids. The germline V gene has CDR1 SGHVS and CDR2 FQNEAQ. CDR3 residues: CASSLRSNEQFF. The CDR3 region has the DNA TGTGCCAGCAGTCTAAGATCGAATGAGCAGTTCTTC.

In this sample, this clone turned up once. The CDR3 coding sequence is TGCAGCGTTGAAGATCCCCGCAGCGGGAACTACGAGCAGTACTTC. As protein: CSVEDPRSGNYEQYF. The chain links TRBV29-1 to TRBJ2-7, with 7 nucleotides matching TRBD2. Germline V CDR1 and CDR2: SQVTM, ANQGSEA. With 0 bases clipped from V and 3 bases from J, the junction kept 8 bases outside the gene matches. This CDR3 has 15 amino acids.

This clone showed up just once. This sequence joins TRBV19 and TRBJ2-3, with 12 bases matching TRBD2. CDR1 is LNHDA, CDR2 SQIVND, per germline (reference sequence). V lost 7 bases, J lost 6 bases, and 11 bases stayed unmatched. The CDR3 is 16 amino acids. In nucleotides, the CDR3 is TGTGCCAGTACCAGACTAGCGGGAGTCCGTGGTGATACGCAGTATTTT. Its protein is CASTRLAGVRGDTQYF.

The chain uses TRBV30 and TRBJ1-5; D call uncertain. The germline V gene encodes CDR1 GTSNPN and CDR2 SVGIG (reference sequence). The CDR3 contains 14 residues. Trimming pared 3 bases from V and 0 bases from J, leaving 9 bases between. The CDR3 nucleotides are TGTGCCTGGAGCGGGGTCACTAGCAATCAGCCCCAGCATTTT. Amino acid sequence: CAWSGVTSNQPQHF.

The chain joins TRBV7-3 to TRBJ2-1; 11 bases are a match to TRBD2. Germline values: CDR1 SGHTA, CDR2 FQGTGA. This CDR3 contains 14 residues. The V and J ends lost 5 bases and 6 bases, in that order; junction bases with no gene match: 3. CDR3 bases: TGTGCCAGCAGCCCTAGCGGGAGGTTCAATGAGCAGTTCTTC. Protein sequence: CASSPSGRFNEQFF. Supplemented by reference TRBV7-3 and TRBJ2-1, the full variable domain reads GAGVSQTPSNKVTEKGKYVELRCDPISGHTALYWYRQSLGQGPEFLIYFQGTGAADDSGLPNDRFFAVRPEGSVSTLKIQRTERGDSAVYLCASSPSGRFNEQFFGPGTRLTVL.

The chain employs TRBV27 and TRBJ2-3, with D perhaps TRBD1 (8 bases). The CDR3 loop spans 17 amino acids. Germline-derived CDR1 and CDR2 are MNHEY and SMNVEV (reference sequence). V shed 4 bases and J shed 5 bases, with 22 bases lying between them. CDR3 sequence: CASSSLEERGQVDTQYF. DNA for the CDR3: TGTGCCAGCAGTTCCCTGGAGGAGCGGGGACAGGTAGATACGCAGTATTTT.

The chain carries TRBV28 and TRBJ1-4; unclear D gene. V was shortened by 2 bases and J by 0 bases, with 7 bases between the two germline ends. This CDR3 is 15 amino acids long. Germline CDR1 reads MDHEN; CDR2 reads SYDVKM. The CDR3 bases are TGTGCCAGCAGTTTAATGTCTGCAACTAATGAAAAACTGTTTTTT. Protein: CASSLMSATNEKLFF.

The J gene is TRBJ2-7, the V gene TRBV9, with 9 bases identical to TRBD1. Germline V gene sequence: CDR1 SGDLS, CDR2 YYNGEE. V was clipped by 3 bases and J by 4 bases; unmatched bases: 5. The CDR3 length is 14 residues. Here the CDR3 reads CASSEGQGGYEQYF. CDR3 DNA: TGTGCCAGCAGCGAGGGACAGGGCGGTTACGAGCAGTACTTC.

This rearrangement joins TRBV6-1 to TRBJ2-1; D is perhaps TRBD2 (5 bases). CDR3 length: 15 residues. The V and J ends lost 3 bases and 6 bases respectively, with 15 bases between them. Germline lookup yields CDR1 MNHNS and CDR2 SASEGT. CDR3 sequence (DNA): TGTGCCAGCAGTGAGCAAGGAGGTACCCCCAATGAGCAGTTCTTC. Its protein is CASSEQGGTPNEQFF.

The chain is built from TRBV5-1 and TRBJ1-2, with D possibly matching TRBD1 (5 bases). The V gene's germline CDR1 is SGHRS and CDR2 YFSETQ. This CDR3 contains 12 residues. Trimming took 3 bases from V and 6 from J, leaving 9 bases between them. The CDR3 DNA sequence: TGCGCCAGCAGCTCCCAGGGTCATGGCTACACCTTC. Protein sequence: CASSSQGHGYTF.

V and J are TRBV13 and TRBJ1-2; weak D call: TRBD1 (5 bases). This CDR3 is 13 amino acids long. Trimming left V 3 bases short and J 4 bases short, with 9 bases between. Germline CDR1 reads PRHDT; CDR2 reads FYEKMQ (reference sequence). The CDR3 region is CASSLRQLYGYTF. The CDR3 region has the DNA TGTGCCAGCAGCTTGAGACAGCTCTATGGCTACACCTTC. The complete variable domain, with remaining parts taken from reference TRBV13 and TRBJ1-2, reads AAGVIQSPRHLIKEKRETATLKCYPIPRHDTVYWYQQGPGQDPQFLISFYEKMQSDKGSIPDRFSAQQFSDYHSELNMSSLELGDSALYFCASSLRQLYGYTFGSGTRLTVV.

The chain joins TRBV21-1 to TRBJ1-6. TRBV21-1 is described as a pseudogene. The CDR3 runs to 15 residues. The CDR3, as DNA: TGTGCCAGCCAGGTCGATGTACGGGGGGATTCACCCCTCCACTTT. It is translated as CASQVDVRGDSPLHF.

CDR3 loop: CASSLVQGNTEAFF. CDR3 DNA: TGTGCCAGCAGCTTGGTGCAGGGGAACACTGAAGCTTTCTTT. The genes are TRBV5-6 and TRBJ1-1; tentatively, D is TRBD1 (5 bases). V lost 0 bases to trimming and J lost 1 base, with 7 bases between them. CDR3 length equals 14 residues. Per the germline V gene, CDR1 is SGHDT and CDR2 is YYEEEE.

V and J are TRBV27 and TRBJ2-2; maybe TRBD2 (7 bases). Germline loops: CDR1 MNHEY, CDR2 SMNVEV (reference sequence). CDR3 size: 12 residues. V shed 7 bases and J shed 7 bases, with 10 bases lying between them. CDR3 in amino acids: CASTRGGGELFF. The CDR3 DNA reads TGTGCCAGCACGAGGGGGGGCGGGGAGCTGTTTTTT.

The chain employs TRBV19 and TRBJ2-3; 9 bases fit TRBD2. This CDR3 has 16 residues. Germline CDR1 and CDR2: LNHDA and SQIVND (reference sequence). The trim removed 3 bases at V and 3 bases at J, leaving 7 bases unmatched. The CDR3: CASSIQSSGTTDTQYF. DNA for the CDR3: TGTGCCAGTAGTATTCAGTCTAGCGGGACGACAGATACGCAGTATTTT.

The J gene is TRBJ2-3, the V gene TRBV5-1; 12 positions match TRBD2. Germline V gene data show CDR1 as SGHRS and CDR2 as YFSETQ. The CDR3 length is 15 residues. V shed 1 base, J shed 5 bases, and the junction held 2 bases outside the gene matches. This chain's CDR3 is CASSLLGLAGDTQYF. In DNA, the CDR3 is TGCGCCAGCAGCTTGCTGGGACTAGCGGGAGATACGCAGTATTTT. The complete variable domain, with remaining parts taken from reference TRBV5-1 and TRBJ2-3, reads KAGVTQTPRYLIKTRGQQVTLSCSPISGHRSVSWYQQTPGQGLQFLFEYFSETQRNKGNFPGRFSGRQFSNSRSEMNVSTLELGDSALYLCASSLLGLAGDTQYFGPGTRLTVL.

CDR3 sequence reads: CASSPGDRGSGYTF. The CDR3 bases are TGTGCCAGCTCACCCGGAGACAGGGGGTCTGGCTACACCTTC. The V call is TRBV18, the J call TRBJ1-2, with 9 bases fitting TRBD1. Losses at the gene ends were 3 bases for V and 7 bases for J; bases not matched to a gene: 6. The CDR3 length is 14 residues. Germline V gives CDR1 KGHSH, CDR2 LQKENI.

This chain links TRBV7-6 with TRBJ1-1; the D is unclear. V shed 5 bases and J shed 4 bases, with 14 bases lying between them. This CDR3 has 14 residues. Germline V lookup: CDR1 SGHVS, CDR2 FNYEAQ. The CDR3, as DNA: TGTGCCAGCAGCCCAGACCTACAGATCACTGAAGCTTTCTTT. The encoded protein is CASSPDLQITEAFF.

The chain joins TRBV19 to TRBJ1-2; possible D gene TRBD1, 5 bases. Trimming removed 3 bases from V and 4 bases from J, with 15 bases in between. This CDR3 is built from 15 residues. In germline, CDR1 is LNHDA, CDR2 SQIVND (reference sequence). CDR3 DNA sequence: TGTGCCAGTAGTATCGGTCGATTCGGGGGCTATGGCTACACCTTC. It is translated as CASSIGRFGGYGYTF.